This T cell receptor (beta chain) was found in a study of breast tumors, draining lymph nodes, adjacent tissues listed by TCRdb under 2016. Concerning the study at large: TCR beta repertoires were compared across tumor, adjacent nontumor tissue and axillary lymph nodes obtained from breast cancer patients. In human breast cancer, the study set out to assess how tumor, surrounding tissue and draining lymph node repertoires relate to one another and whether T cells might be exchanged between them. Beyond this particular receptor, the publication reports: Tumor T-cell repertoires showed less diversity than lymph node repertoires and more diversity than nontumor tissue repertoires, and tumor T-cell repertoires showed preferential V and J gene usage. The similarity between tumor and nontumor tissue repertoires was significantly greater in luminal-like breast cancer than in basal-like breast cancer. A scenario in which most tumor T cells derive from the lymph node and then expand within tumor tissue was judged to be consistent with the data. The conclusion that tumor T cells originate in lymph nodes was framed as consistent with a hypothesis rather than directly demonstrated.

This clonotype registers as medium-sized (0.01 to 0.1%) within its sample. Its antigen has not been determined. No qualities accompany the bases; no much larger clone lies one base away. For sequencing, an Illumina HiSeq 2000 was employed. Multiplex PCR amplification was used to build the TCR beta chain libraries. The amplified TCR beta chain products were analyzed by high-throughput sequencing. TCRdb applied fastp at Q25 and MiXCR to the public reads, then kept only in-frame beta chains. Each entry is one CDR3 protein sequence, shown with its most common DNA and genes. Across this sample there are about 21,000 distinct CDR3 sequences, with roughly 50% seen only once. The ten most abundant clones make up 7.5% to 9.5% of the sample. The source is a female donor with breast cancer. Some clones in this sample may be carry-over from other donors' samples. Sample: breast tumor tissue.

This receptor has the CDR3 CASSQPGGDTQYF. The DNA sequence is as follows: TGCGCCAGCAGCCAGCCTGGGGGCGATACGCAGTATTTT. The chain is assembled from TRBV4-1 and TRBJ2-3; the D gene is possibly TRBD1, with 6 bases matching. Spanning cysteine to phenylalanine, the CDR3 consists of 13 amino acids. The entry retains the CDR3 DNA only, 39 bases that are in frame from base 1. CDR1 and CDR2 (MGHRA, YSYEKL) derive from the germline V gene. Trimming costs V 3 bases and J 6 bases, and their ends lie 10 bases apart.